The TCR beta chain under discussion was sequenced for a study of control samples from healthy donors and cancer patients. Trimming left V 3 bases short and J 10 bases short, with 15 bases between. From germline, CDR1 is MNHEY and CDR2 SMNVEV (reference sequence). CDR3 length equals 13 residues. The data were produced by immunoSEQ multiplex PCR, yet TCRdb's version contains in-frame clones alone and is incomplete. This sample carries some 23,000 clones, roughly 85% of them seen once, and the ten largest clones take 38%. This sequence originates from a man between 60 and 75 years old with head and neck cancer. Sequencing input: PBMCs. V is TRBV27 and J is TRBJ1-2; tentatively, D is TRBD1 (6 bases). The CDR3 DNA is TGTGCCAGCAGTTTCCCGGACAGTATGCACTACACCTTC. It codes for CASSFPDSMHYTF.